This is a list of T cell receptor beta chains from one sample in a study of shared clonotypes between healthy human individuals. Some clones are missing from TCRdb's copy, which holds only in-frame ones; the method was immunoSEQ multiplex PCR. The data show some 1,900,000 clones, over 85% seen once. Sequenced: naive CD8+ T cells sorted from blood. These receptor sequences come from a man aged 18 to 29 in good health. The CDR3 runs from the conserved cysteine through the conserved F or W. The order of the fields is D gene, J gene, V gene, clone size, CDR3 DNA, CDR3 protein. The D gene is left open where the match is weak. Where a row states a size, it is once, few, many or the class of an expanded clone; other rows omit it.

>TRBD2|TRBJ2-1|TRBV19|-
TGTGCCAGTAGTATAGCGGTAGTAGCGGGAGGTAGGGATGAGCAGTTCTTC
CASSIAVVAGGRDEQFF
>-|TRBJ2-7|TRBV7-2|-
TGTGCCAGCAGCTTAGCTGGGGGGCTCTCCTACGAGCAGTACTTC
CASSLAGGLSYEQYF
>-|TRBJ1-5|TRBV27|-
TGTGCCAGCAGTTTAATGGGGGCAGGCCAGCCCCAGCATTTT
CASSLMGAGQPQHF
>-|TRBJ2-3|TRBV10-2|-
TGCGCCACCATGGACGGGCCTTACACAGATACGCAGTATTTT
CATMDGPYTDTQYF
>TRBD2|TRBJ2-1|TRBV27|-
TGTGCCACCTCCCACACCATAGCGGGAGGTTCAAGTGAGCAGTTCTTC
CATSHTIAGGSSEQFF
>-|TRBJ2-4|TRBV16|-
TGTGCCAGCAGCCAATCCGGAGAAAACATTCAGTACTTC
CASSQSGENIQYF
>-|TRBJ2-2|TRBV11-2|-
TGTGCCAGCAGGAGGGGAAATGCGAACACCGGGGAGCTGTTTTTT
CASRRGNANTGELFF
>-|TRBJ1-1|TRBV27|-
TGTGCCAGCAGTTTAGGTGCCAGGGGAGGCACTGAAGCTTTCTTT
CASSLGARGGTEAFF
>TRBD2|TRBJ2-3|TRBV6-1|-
TGTGCCAGCTCTAGCGGGGGACGCACAGATACGCAGTATTTT
CASSSGGRTDTQYF
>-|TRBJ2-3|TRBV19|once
TGTGCCAGTAGTATCAGCCGGGATACGCAGTATTTT
CASSISRDTQYF
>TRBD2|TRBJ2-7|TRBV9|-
TGTGCCAGCAGCGTAGCAAGCGGGGGGCTCTACGAGCAGTACTTC
CASSVASGGLYEQYF
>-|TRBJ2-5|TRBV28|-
TGTGCCAGCAGTTTAAGTCAACCCAGCGGGACCCAGTACTTC
CASSLSQPSGTQYF
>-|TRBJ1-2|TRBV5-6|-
TGTGCCAGCAGAGAAGGGGTTAACTATGGCTACACCTTC
CASREGVNYGYTF
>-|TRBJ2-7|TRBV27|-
TGTGCCAGCAGTTTAACAGGGTGGGCCTACTACGAGCAGTACTTC
CASSLTGWAYYEQYF
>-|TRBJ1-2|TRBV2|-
TGTGCCAGCAGTGAAGTTGGGTATGGCTACACCTTC
CASSEVGYGYTF
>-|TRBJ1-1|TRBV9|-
TGTGCCAGCAGCGGGCTGGAGGCTGAAGCTTTCTTT
CASSGLEAEAFF